These 21 T cell receptor beta chains share one sample of origin, sequenced in a study of Ad26.COV2.S vaccination and SARS-CoV-2 variants. Treatment described: about 20 received Ad26.COV2.S at low or high dose, single or two shots; a few received placebo; per-sample allocation not given. Sampling occurred on day 63 after the first vaccine or placebo injection. Measured with immunoSEQ multiplex PCR; TCRdb has only the in-frame clones, and not every one. The data contain about 420,000 clones, around 87% of them singletons. This specimen was peripheral blood, taken in a trial of Ad26.COV2.S vaccine versus placebo. Receptors originate from a person between 18 and 65 years old who received the Ad26.COV2.S COVID-19 vaccine or a placebo.

This clone was detected a few times. The genes are TRBV6-1 and TRBJ2-7; D is unresolved. Germline values: CDR1 MNHNS, CDR2 SASEGT. V lost 0 bases to trimming and J lost 1 base, with 10 bases between them. CDR3 length equals 15 residues. This CDR3 is CASSEAPEGSYEQYF. In DNA, the CDR3 is TGTGCCAGCAGTGAAGCTCCAGAAGGGTCCTACGAGCAGTACTTC.

The chain recombines TRBV30 with TRBJ1-6; tentative D call: TRBD1 (6 bases). V lost 2 bases and J 7 bases, leaving 9 bases between the germline ends. This CDR3 is 13 amino acids long. Germline V lookup: CDR1 GTSNPN, CDR2 SVGIG (reference sequence). CDR3 sequence reads: CAWSPDSNSPLHF. The CDR3 DNA sequence: TGTGCCTGGAGTCCGGACAGCAATTCACCCCTCCACTTT.

The rearrangement uses TRBV6-5 and TRBJ1-5, with D possibly being TRBD1 (5 bases). V lost 11 bases, J lost 3 bases, and 14 bases lay in between. The CDR3 length is 13 residues. Germline values: CDR1 MNHEY, CDR2 SVGAGI. The CDR3 sequence is CACKEGTNQPQHF. For the CDR3, the DNA is TGTGCCTGTAAGGAGGGGACCAATCAGCCCCAGCATTTT.

With respect to this clone: This sample also contains other DNA sequences that code for the same CDR3. The genes are TRBV6-2 or TRBV6-3 and TRBJ2-2, with 8 bases identical to TRBD1. Trimming at V came to 6 bases and at J to 4 bases, leaving 10 bases not matched to a gene. The CDR3 is made up of 16 amino acids. Germline V gives CDR1 MNHEY, CDR2 SVGEGT. CDR3 loop: CASSRGQGRGTGELFF. The CDR3 DNA is TGTGCCAGCAGCCGAGGACAGGGCCGGGGCACCGGGGAGCTGTTTTTT.

The chain links TRBV15 to TRBJ2-7, with 11 bases that match TRBD2. Germline values: CDR1 LNHNV, CDR2 YYDKDF (reference sequence). V lost 8 bases and J lost 6; bases outside the gene matches: 12. The CDR3 is 15 residues long. In DNA form, the CDR3 reads TGTGCCACCTCCCGGGATAGCGGGGGGGTGCGCGAGCAGTACTTC. Translating gives CATSRDSGGVREQYF. The full variable domain, its missing parts supplied by reference TRBV15 and TRBJ2-7, is DAMVIQNPRYQVTQFGKPVTLSCSQTLNHNVMYWYQQKSSQAPKLLFHYYDKDFNNEADTPDNFQSRRPNTSFCFLDIRSPGLGDTAMYLCATSRDSGGVREQYFGPGTRLTVT.

The chain links TRBV28 to TRBJ1-6, with a possible D match to TRBD1 (5 bases). CDR3 length: 14 residues. V was cut by 7 bases and J by 3 bases, with 10 bases left in between. Germline V gene sequence: CDR1 MDHEN, CDR2 SYDVKM. As DNA, the CDR3 is TGTGCCAGCAAATATGACAGCTATAATTCACCCCTCCACTTT. This sequence encodes CASKYDSYNSPLHF.

The chain recombines TRBV7-3 with TRBJ1-2; D is undetermined. The CDR3 covers 13 residues. Trimming cost V 5 bases and J 8 bases, with 15 bases left between them. Germline CDR1 reads SGHTA; CDR2 reads FQGTGA. The CDR3 protein is CASSQPPAGGYTF. DNA for the CDR3: TGTGCCAGCAGCCAGCCCCCGGCGGGCGGCTACACCTTC.

This rearrangement joins TRBV5-8 to TRBJ2-5; TRBD1 matches at 7 bases. Germline CDR1 and CDR2: SGHTS and YDEGEE. This CDR3 contains 14 residues. V shed 2 bases and J 2 bases; nucleotides not matched to a gene: 3. CDR3 sequence reads: CASSFGTDQETQYF. The CDR3 bases are TGTGCCAGCAGCTTCGGGACAGATCAAGAGACCCAGTACTTC.

The gene calls are TRBV7-9 and TRBJ2-3; D tentatively reads TRBD1 or TRBD2 (5 bases each). CDR1 and CDR2 from the germline V gene are SEHNR and FQNEAQ (reference sequence). The CDR3 runs to 15 residues. V was cut by 4 bases and J by 6 bases, with 17 bases left in between. In nucleotides, the CDR3 is TGTGCCAGCAGCTCGACGGGCTTAGAGGGGGATACGCAGTATTTT. Translating it yields CASSSTGLEGDTQYF.

The CDR3 bases are TGTGCCAGCAGCTTGCCTCCTTCCTACGAGCAGTACTTC. This codes for CASSLPPSYEQYF. The chain employs TRBV7-8 and TRBJ2-7; the D is unclear. The CDR3 sequence is 13 residues long. Germline assignment: CDR1 SGHVS and CDR2 FQNEAQ. The germline V and J ends were trimmed by 3 bases and 1 base, with 7 bases remaining between them.

Remarks on this clone: This sample includes further DNA sequences coding for the same CDR3. The chain joins TRBV7-2 to TRBJ2-6; D unclear. Trimming took 3 bases from V and 1 from J, leaving 1 base between them. Germline CDR1 SGHTA, CDR2 FQGNSA. CDR3 size: 13 residues. CDR3 sequence: CASSFSGANVLTF. CDR3 coding DNA: TGTGCCAGCAGCTTTTCTGGGGCCAACGTCCTGACTTTC.

This chain links TRBV10-3 with TRBJ2-7; 7 nucleotides agree with TRBD1. Trimming took 3 bases from V and 3 from J; bases not matched to a gene: 2. This CDR3 has 13 amino acids. Germline CDR1 ENHRY, CDR2 SYGVKD. CDR3 DNA: TGTGCCATCAGTGACAGGGGGAGCTACGAGCAGTACTTC. Protein product: CAISDRGSYEQYF.

This chain joins TRBV10-1 and TRBJ1-5; TRBD1 is a possible D gene (5 bases). V lost 6 bases to trimming and J lost 4 bases, with 13 bases between them. This CDR3 contains 14 residues. Looked up from germline, CDR1 is WNHNN and CDR2 is SYGVQD (reference sequence). The CDR3 bases are TGCGCCAGCAGCCAGGGTTTGAGGAATCAGCCCCAGCATTTT. Translated, it gives CASSQGLRNQPQHF.

The V and J genes are TRBV19 and TRBJ2-6; 8 bases are a match to TRBD2. Germline V CDR1 and CDR2: LNHDA, SQIVND (reference sequence). This CDR3 is 15 amino acids long. V lost 8 bases to trimming and J lost 3 bases; unmatched junction nucleotides: 6. The CDR3 DNA follows: TGTGCCAGTCAGGAGCGGGGGATTGGGGCCAACGTCCTGACTTTC. Protein product: CASQERGIGANVLTF.

The chain recombines TRBV29-1 with TRBJ1-2; TRBD1 aligns across 7 bases. V gave up 6 bases and J gave up 1 base; unmatched junction bases: 8. Germline values: CDR1 SQVTM, CDR2 ANQGSEA. The CDR3 contains 14 residues. CDR3 region: CSVAGQVRNYGYTF. The CDR3 DNA is TGCAGCGTCGCTGGACAGGTCCGTAACTATGGCTACACCTTC. Together with reference TRBV29-1 and TRBJ1-2, the CDR3 gives the full variable domain: SAVISQKPSRDICQRGTSLTIQCQVDSQVTMMFWYRQQPGQSLTLIATANQGSEATYESGFVIDKFPISRPNLTFSTLTVSNMSPEDSSIYLCSVAGQVRNYGYTFGSGTRLTVV.

The chain carries TRBV4-1 and TRBJ2-6, with unresolved D. CDR1 and CDR2 (germline): MGHRA, YSYEKL. The CDR3 runs 15 residues. Trimming pared 0 bases from V and 0 bases from J, leaving 3 bases between. The CDR3 loop is CASSQDPSGANVLTF. In DNA, the CDR3 is TGCGCCAGCAGCCAAGACCCCTCTGGGGCCAACGTCCTGACTTTC.

The genes are TRBV3-1 (or the pseudogene TRBV3-2) and TRBJ2-2; D might be TRBD2 (5 bases). The CDR3 extends over 17 amino acids. Germline values: CDR1 LGHDT, CDR2 YNNKEL (reference sequence). V dropped 0 bases and J dropped 1 base, with 12 bases sitting between them. This chain's CDR3 is CASSQDWAAVNTGELFF. The CDR3 DNA reads as TGTGCCAGCAGCCAAGACTGGGCAGCGGTGAACACCGGGGAGCTGTTTTTT.

V gene TRBV5-4 combines with J gene TRBJ2-7; D perhaps matches TRBD1 (5 bases). The germline V gene encodes CDR1 SGHNT and CDR2 YYREEE (reference sequence). The CDR3 covers 14 residues. The germline V and J ends were trimmed by 2 bases and 1 base, with 10 bases remaining between them. CDR3 region: CASSFDSYSYEQYF. CDR3 coding DNA: TGTGCCAGCAGCTTTGACAGTTATTCCTACGAGCAGTACTTC.

This clone was counted a single time. The chain joins TRBV12-3 or TRBV12-4 to TRBJ1-1; unclear D gene. Trimming removed 10 bases at V and 1 base at J, with 7 bases between. This CDR3 comprises 11 residues. In DNA form, the CDR3 reads TGTGCCACCACACGGAACACTGAAGCTTTCTTT. Protein sequence: CATTRNTEAFF.

CDR3 loop: CATSTYNEQFF. CDR3 coding DNA: TGTGCCACCAGCACATACAATGAGCAGTTCTTC. This sequence joins TRBV15 and TRBJ2-1; D is unresolved. The V and J ends lost 4 bases and 4 bases respectively, with 2 bases between them. This CDR3 has 11 residues. CDR1 and CDR2 from the germline V gene are LNHNV and YYDKDF (reference sequence).

The DNA for the CDR3 is TGTGCCACCAGTGATTTTAGAACAGCCCACAATGAGCAGTTCTTC. Protein: CATSDFRTAHNEQFF. V and J are TRBV24-1 and TRBJ2-1; D not resolved. This CDR3 is 15 amino acids long. The V gene's germline CDR1 is KGHDR and CDR2 SFDVKD. Deletions cut 1 base from V and 5 bases from J, with 11 bases between.